These 32 T cell receptor beta chains share one sample of origin, sequenced in a study of blood T cell repertoires in COVID-19. TCRdb's copy holds only in-frame clones and misses some; the assay was immunoSEQ multiplex PCR. The sample has roughly 360,000 clones, roughly 80% seen once. The sample consisted of PBMCs or T cells enriched from blood (not recorded which). These receptors were obtained from a woman between 50 and 59 years old who had recovered from COVID-19.

The genes are TRBV29-1 and TRBJ2-7, with D unresolved. V was trimmed by 3 bases and J by 2 bases, leaving 8 bases between them. CDR1 SQVTM and CDR2 ANQGSEA come from the germline V gene. The CDR3 length is 12 residues. The CDR3 nucleotides are TGCAGCGTTGAGTCGTCTACCTACGAGCAGTACTTC. It specifies CSVESSTYEQYF.

The chain has TRBV7-9 and TRBJ1-2; a weak D match, TRBD1 (5 bases). Trimming pared 5 bases from V and 5 bases from J, leaving 18 bases between. Germline CDR1 SEHNR, CDR2 FQNEAQ (reference sequence). This CDR3 has 15 amino acids. This CDR3 is CASSAGGQVWYGYTF. The CDR3 region has the DNA TGTGCCAGCAGCGCCGGGGGTCAGGTCTGGTATGGCTACACCTTC. The full variable domain, rest sourced from reference TRBV7-9 and TRBJ1-2, is DTGVSQNPRHKITKRGQNVTFRCDPISEHNRLYWYRQTLGQGPEFLTYFQNEAQLEKSRLLSDRFSAERPKGSFSTLEIQRTEQGDSAMYLCASSAGGQVWYGYTFGSGTRLTVV.

CDR3 protein: CASSSGQGVSSYNEQFF. The CDR3 nucleotides read TGTGCCAGCAGCTCAGGACAGGGGGTTAGCTCCTACAATGAGCAGTTCTTC. The chain is built from TRBV7-8 and TRBJ2-1; 10 bases agree with TRBD1. This CDR3 has 17 residues. V shed 4 bases, J shed 0 bases, and the junction held 6 bases outside the gene matches. CDR1 SGHVS and CDR2 FQNEAQ come from the germline V gene.

The chain uses TRBV5-6 and TRBJ1-4, with 8 bases identical to TRBD1. The CDR3 consists of 17 residues. The V segment lost 0 bases and the J segment 8 bases; nucleotides outside the gene matches: 12. From germline, CDR1 is SGHDT and CDR2 YYEEEE. The CDR3 sequence: CASSLASETGAREKLFF. The CDR3 DNA follows: TGTGCCAGCAGCTTGGCAAGTGAGACAGGGGCTAGGGAAAAACTGTTTTTT.

The rearrangement links TRBV7-9 to TRBJ1-1; 7 nucleotides line up with TRBD1. The CDR3 spans 14 residues. CDR1 is SEHNR, CDR2 FQNEAQ, per germline (reference sequence). Trimming removed 5 bases from V and 4 bases from J; junction bases left unmatched: 7. CDR3 in DNA: TGTGCCAGCAGCACCCGACAGGGTGGCACTGAAGCTTTCTTT. This codes for CASSTRQGGTEAFF. The complete variable domain, with remaining parts taken from reference TRBV7-9 and TRBJ1-1, reads DTGVSQNPRHKITKRGQNVTFRCDPISEHNRLYWYRQTLGQGPEFLTYFQNEAQLEKSRLLSDRFSAERPKGSFSTLEIQRTEQGDSAMYLCASSTRQGGTEAFFGQGTRLTVV.

V is TRBV3-1 (or the pseudogene TRBV3-2) and J is TRBJ2-3; 10 bases are shared with TRBD1. Germline V CDR1 and CDR2: LGHDT, YNNKEL (reference sequence). The trim removed 7 bases at V and 4 bases at J, leaving 8 bases unmatched. The CDR3 loop spans 15 amino acids. The CDR3 sequence: CASMHRQGASDTQYF. In DNA form, the CDR3 reads TGTGCCAGCATGCACAGACAGGGGGCATCAGATACGCAGTATTTT.

The chain recombines TRBV4-3 with TRBJ1-6, with unresolved D. This CDR3 region has 12 residues. V was clipped by 3 bases and J by 8 bases, with 5 bases between them. The germline V gene has CDR1 LGHNA and CDR2 YSLEER. Here the CDR3 reads CASSHSHSPLHF. In nucleotides, the CDR3 is TGCGCCAGCAGCCACAGTCATTCACCCCTCCACTTT.

V usage is TRBV27 and J usage is TRBJ2-1; 10 bases fit TRBD2. V lost 10 bases to trimming and J lost 6 bases; unmatched junction nucleotides: 9. The CDR3 runs 14 residues. The V gene's germline CDR1 is MNHEY and CDR2 SMNVEV (reference sequence). The CDR3 coding sequence is TGTGCCACCCGAGGACTAGCGGCACTCAATGAGCAGTTCTTC. Its translation: CATRGLAALNEQFF.

The V call is TRBV7-2, the J call TRBJ1-1; 9 positions agree with TRBD1. Germline values: CDR1 SGHTA, CDR2 FQGNSA. The J segment lost 6 bases and the V segment lost 5 bases, leaving 4 bases of the junction unmatched. This CDR3 contains 13 residues. Written as DNA, the CDR3 is TGTGCCAGCAGCGGAAGGACAGGGGCTGAAGCTTTCTTT. Residues: CASSGRTGAEAFF.

The chain is built from TRBV19 and TRBJ2-1; 10 bases agree with TRBD2. The CDR3 contains 16 residues. Germline CDR1 reads LNHDA; CDR2 reads SQIVND (reference sequence). The V segment lost 3 bases and the J segment 4 bases; nucleotides outside the gene matches: 6. The CDR3 region has the DNA TGTGCCAGTAGTATGGCTAGCGGGGGATCTTACAATGAGCAGTTCTTC. Protein product: CASSMASGGSYNEQFF.

The rearrangement uses TRBV19 and TRBJ2-7; the D gene is possibly TRBD1 (5 bases). The CDR3 is 14 amino acids. V was clipped by 4 bases and J by 1 base, with 11 bases between them. The germline gives CDR1 LNHDA, CDR2 SQIVND (reference sequence). The DNA of the CDR3 is TGTGCCAGTAGTAGGCTCAGGGATTCCTACGAGCAGTACTTC. Its translation: CASSRLRDSYEQYF.

V and J are TRBV11-1 and TRBJ2-7, with D possibly TRBD1 on 6 matching bases. CDR1 is SGHAT and CDR2 is FQDESV in the germline V gene (reference sequence). Trimming cost V 0 bases and J 4 bases, with 13 bases left between them. The CDR3 runs to 15 residues. The CDR3: CASSLAGQMLYEQYF. The CDR3 DNA reads TGTGCCAGCAGCTTAGCTGGACAGATGTTATACGAGCAGTACTTC. The whole variable domain, filled in from reference TRBV11-1 and TRBJ2-7, reads EAEVAQSPRYKITEKSQAVAFWCDPISGHATLYWYRQILGQGPELLVQFQDESVVDDSQLPKDRFSAERLKGVDSTLKIQPAELGDSAMYLCASSLAGQMLYEQYFGPGTRLTVT.

This clone has only a few counts. The rearrangement joins TRBV6-5 to TRBJ1-5, with TRBD1 matching over 9 bases. CDR1 is MNHEY and CDR2 is SVGAGI in the germline V gene. CDR3 length: 13 amino acids. V shed 6 bases and J 9 bases; nucleotides not matched to a gene: 6. CDR3 amino acids: CASSRDRVGPQHF. CDR3 coding DNA: TGTGCCAGCAGCCGGGACAGGGTAGGGCCCCAGCATTTT.

The chain combines TRBV3-1 (or the pseudogene TRBV3-2) with TRBJ2-2; unclear D gene. The CDR3 is 11 residues long. V was clipped by 7 bases and J by 4 bases, with 4 bases between them. The germline gives CDR1 LGHDT, CDR2 YNNKEL (reference sequence). CDR3 sequence (DNA): TGTGCCAGCACCCTCACCGGGGAGCTGTTTTTT. This gives the protein CASTLTGELFF.

The V gene is TRBV11-3, the J gene TRBJ1-1; TRBD1 might be the D (5 bases). The germline V and J ends were trimmed by 3 bases and 7 bases, with 9 bases remaining between them. The CDR3 is 12 amino acids. From germline, CDR1 is SGHNT and CDR2 YENEEA. CDR3 nucleotides: TGTGCCAGCAGCTTGAAGGGACTTGAAGCTTTCTTT. Translating it yields CASSLKGLEAFF. Looking up the rest from reference TRBV11-3 and TRBJ1-1 gives the full variable domain: EAGVVQSPRYKIIEKKQPVAFWCNPISGHNTLYWYLQNLGQGPELLIRYENEEAVDDSQLPKDRFSAERLKGVDSTLKIQPAELGDSAVYLCASSLKGLEAFFGQGTRLTVV.

This sequence joins TRBV5-1 and TRBJ1-1; D not certain. Germline V gene lookup returns CDR1 SGHRS and CDR2 YFSETQ. This CDR3 is built from 14 residues. The germline V and J ends were trimmed by 0 bases and 1 base, with 7 bases remaining between them. The CDR3 DNA reads as TGCGCCAGCAGCTTGGCGGCAGGGAACACTGAAGCTTTCTTT. Translating gives CASSLAAGNTEAFF.

The chain links TRBV5-1 to TRBJ2-1; 10 bases fit TRBD1. V was pared by 4 bases and J by 5 bases, with 9 bases of the junction left unmatched. The germline gives CDR1 SGHRS, CDR2 YFSETQ. This CDR3 region has 16 residues. The CDR3 nucleotides read TGCGCCAGCAGCATAACCGGGACAGGGGTAAACAATGAGCAGTTCTTC. It codes for CASSITGTGVNNEQFF.

V is TRBV4-1 and J is TRBJ2-2; D is undetermined. CDR1 and CDR2 (germline): MGHRA, YSYEKL. The CDR3 is made up of 15 amino acids. Trimming stripped 3 bases from V and 8 bases from J, with 16 bases between. The CDR3 DNA is TGCGCCAGCAGCCAGGATCCGAGCTTCGGGGGGGAGCTGTTTTTT. Amino acid sequence: CASSQDPSFGGELFF.

The gene calls are TRBV20-1 and TRBJ2-1; a weak D match, TRBD2 (5 bases). Germline assignment: CDR1 DFQATT and CDR2 SNEGSKA (reference sequence). This CDR3 is 15 amino acids long. The V end lost 3 bases, the J end lost 5 bases, and 17 bases lay between the germline ends. The CDR3 loop reads CSASPGVKDDNEQFF. DNA for the CDR3: TGCAGTGCTAGTCCCGGGGTAAAGGACGACAATGAGCAGTTCTTC.

Only a few counts were recorded for this clone. The chain joins TRBV7-9 to TRBJ1-2, with TRBD1 identical over 7 bases. Germline V CDR1 and CDR2: SEHNR, FQNEAQ (reference sequence). There are 14 residues in the CDR3. Trimming removed 6 bases from V and 8 bases from J; junction bases left unmatched: 12. DNA for the CDR3: TGTGCCAGCAGACCTGGGCAGGGGGACTGGGGCTACACCTTC. Translated, it gives CASRPGQGDWGYTF.

CDR3 protein: CAWRPTGGTEAFF. For the CDR3, the DNA is TGTGCCTGGAGGCCGACAGGAGGCACTGAAGCTTTCTTT. The chain links TRBV30 to TRBJ1-1; possibly TRBD1 for D (6 bases). The CDR3 extends over 13 amino acids. The ends were cut back, 3 bases at V and 4 bases at J, with 12 bases in the middle. CDR1 is GTSNPN, CDR2 SVGIG, per germline (reference sequence).

This chain connects TRBV18 to TRBJ1-3; D perhaps matches TRBD1 (6 bases). Trimming pared 3 bases from V and 4 bases from J, leaving 13 bases between. Per the germline V gene, CDR1 is KGHSH and CDR2 is LQKENI. The CDR3 spans 15 residues. DNA of the CDR3: TGTGCCAGCTCACCGGGGGCTCGGGGCGGAAACACCATATATTTT. It yields the protein CASSPGARGGNTIYF. The whole variable domain, remainder taken from reference TRBV18 and TRBJ1-3, is NAGVMQNPRHLVRRRGQEARLRCSPMKGHSHVYWYRQLPEEGLKFMVYLQKENIIDESGMPKERFSAEFPKEGPSILRIQQVVRGDSAAYFCASSPGARGGNTIYFGEGSWLTVV.

V is TRBV3-1 (or the pseudogene TRBV3-2) and J is TRBJ2-1; the D gene is possibly TRBD2 (5 bases). V was trimmed by 4 bases and J by 0 bases, leaving 10 bases between them. Germline V gives CDR1 LGHDT, CDR2 YNNKEL (reference sequence). The CDR3 spans 15 residues. The DNA of the CDR3 is TGTGCCAGCAGCCTGGTCGCGGGCTCCTACAATGAGCAGTTCTTC. Encoded protein: CASSLVAGSYNEQFF.

This rearrangement joins TRBV10-2 to TRBJ1-1; a weak D match, TRBD1 (6 bases). Per the germline V gene, CDR1 is WSHSY and CDR2 is SAAADI. Trimming pared 4 bases from V and 0 bases from J, leaving 9 bases between. The CDR3 runs 14 residues. CDR3 amino acids: CASSVGGMNTEAFF. The CDR3 bases are TGCGCCAGCAGTGTTGGGGGCATGAACACTGAAGCTTTCTTT.

The V gene is TRBV27, the J gene TRBJ1-5; 7 nucleotides match TRBD1. After removal of 0 bases from V and 2 bases from J, the junction contained 7 bases not matched to a gene. The germline gives CDR1 MNHEY, CDR2 SMNVEV (reference sequence). This CDR3 spans 17 amino acids. CDR3 loop: CASSLSGTVGRNQPQHF. CDR3 bases: TGTGCCAGCAGTTTATCTGGGACAGTCGGACGCAATCAGCCCCAGCATTTT.

A few counts support this clone. The chain has TRBV7-2 and TRBJ1-6; D not resolved. The germline CDR1 and CDR2 sequences are SGHTA and FQGNSA. V was trimmed by 1 base and J by 9 bases, leaving 7 bases between them. The CDR3 spans 13 residues. The CDR3 DNA follows: TGTGCCAGCAGCTTAGATATCTTTTCACCCCTCCACTTT. It codes for CASSLDIFSPLHF.

The genes are TRBV6-2 or TRBV6-3 and TRBJ1-1, with TRBD1 matching 10 bases. The germline V gene has CDR1 MNHEY and CDR2 SVGEGT. The CDR3 spans 15 residues. After removal of 6 bases from V and 3 bases from J, the junction contained 7 bases not matched to a gene. In DNA, the CDR3 is TGTGCCAGCAGCGACTGGGACAGGGGATACACTGAAGCTTTCTTT. Its translation: CASSDWDRGYTEAFF.

The V gene is TRBV6-5, the J gene TRBJ1-6; no reliable D call. Germline V gives CDR1 MNHEY, CDR2 SVGAGI. V lost 3 bases and J 11 bases, leaving 8 bases between the germline ends. This CDR3 has 12 amino acids. The DNA for the CDR3 is TGTGCCAGCAGTTATGGAGGACCACCCCTCCACTTT. Amino acid sequence: CASSYGGPPLHF.

The CDR3 coding sequence is TGCGCCAGCAGACCACTTAGCACAGATACGCAGTATTTT. Its protein is CASRPLSTDTQYF. The genes are TRBV5-1 and TRBJ2-3; D ambiguous. Germline CDR1 and CDR2: SGHRS and YFSETQ. Deletions cut 5 bases from V and 0 bases from J, with 7 bases between. The CDR3 runs to 13 residues.

The chain recombines TRBV7-2 with TRBJ2-5; the match to TRBD2 covers 10 bases. This CDR3 has 18 amino acids. Trimming cost V 4 bases and J 4 bases; bases outside gene matches: 15. Germline loops: CDR1 SGHTA, CDR2 FQGNSA. The DNA for the CDR3 is TGTGCCAGCAGCTCCCCCCCCTTAGCGGGAGGATGGGGAGAGACCCAGTACTTC. Protein product: CASSSPPLAGGWGETQYF.

The chain couples TRBV6-5 to TRBJ1-5; a weak D match, TRBD1 (6 bases). The CDR3 spans 12 residues. Trimming pared 8 bases from V and 6 bases from J, leaving 11 bases between. The germline CDR1 and CDR2 sequences are MNHEY and SVGAGI. As DNA, the CDR3 is TGTGCCAGCGACGCAGGGGTTCAGCCCCAGCATTTT. Protein: CASDAGVQPQHF.

This clone was seen many times. The genes are TRBV10-3 and TRBJ2-7; 8 nucleotides agree with TRBD2. The length of the CDR3 is 12 residues. From germline, CDR1 is ENHRY and CDR2 SYGVKD. J gave up 6 bases and V 10 bases, and 8 bases lay outside the gene matches. In DNA, the CDR3 is TGTGCCACAAGCGGGAGTAATCTCGAGCAGTACTTC. Translated, it gives CATSGSNLEQYF.